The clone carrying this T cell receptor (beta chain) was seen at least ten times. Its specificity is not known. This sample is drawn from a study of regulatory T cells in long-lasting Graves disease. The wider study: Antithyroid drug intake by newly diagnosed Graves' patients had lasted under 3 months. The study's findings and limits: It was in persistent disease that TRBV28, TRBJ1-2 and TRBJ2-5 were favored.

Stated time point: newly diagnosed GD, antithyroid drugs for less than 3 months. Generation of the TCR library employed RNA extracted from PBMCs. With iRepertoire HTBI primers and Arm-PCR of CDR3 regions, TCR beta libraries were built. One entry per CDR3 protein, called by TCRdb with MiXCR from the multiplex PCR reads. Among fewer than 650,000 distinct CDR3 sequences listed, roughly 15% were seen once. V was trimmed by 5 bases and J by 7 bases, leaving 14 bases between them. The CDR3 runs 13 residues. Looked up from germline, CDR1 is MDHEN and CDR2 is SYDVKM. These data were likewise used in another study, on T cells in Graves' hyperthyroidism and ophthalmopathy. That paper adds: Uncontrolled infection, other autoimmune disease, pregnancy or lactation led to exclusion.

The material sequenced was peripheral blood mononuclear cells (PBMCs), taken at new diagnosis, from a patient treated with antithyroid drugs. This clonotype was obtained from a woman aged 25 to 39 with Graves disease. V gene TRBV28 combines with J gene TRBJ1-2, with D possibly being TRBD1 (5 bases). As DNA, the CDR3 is TGTGCCAGCAGTCCAGAGGGGCTCCGTGGCTACACCTTC. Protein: CASSPEGLRGYTF.